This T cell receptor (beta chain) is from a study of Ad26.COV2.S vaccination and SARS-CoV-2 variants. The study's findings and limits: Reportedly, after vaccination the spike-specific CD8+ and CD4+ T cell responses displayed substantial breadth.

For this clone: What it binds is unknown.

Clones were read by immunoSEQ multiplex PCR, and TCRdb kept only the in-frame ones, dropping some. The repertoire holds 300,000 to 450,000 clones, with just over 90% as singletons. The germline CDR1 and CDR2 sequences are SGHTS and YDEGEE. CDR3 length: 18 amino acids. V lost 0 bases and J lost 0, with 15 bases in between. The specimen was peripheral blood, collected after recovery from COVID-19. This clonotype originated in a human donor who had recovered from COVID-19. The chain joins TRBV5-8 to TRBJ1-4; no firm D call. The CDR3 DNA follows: TGTGCCAGCAGCTTGGGACTCCCGGTCTTAGCAACTAATGAAAAACTGTTTTTT. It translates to CASSLGLPVLATNEKLFF.